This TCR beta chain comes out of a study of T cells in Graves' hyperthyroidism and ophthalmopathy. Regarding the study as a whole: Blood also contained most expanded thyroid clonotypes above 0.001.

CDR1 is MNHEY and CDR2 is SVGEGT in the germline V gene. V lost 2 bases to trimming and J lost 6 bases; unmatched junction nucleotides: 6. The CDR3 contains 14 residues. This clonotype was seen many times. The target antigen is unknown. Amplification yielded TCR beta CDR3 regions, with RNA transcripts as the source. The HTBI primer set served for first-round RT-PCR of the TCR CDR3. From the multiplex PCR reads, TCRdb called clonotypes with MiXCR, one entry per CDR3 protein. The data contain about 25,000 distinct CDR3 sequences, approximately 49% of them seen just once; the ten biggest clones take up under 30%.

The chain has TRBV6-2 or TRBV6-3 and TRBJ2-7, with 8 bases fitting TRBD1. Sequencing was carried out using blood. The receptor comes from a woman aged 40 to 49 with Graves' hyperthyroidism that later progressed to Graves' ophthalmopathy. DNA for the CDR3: TGTGCCAGCAGTTACAGGACAGGGCTTATCGAGCAGTACTTC. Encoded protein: CASSYRTGLIEQYF.